This T cell receptor beta chain is from a study of chemoradiotherapy in HPV16-positive cancers. This CDR3 spans 15 amino acids. Trimming removed 5 bases from V and 4 bases from J; junction bases left unmatched: 10. Per the germline V gene, CDR1 is SGHTA and CDR2 is FQGNSA. Profiling relied on immunoSEQ multiplex PCR, and the TCRdb table lists in-frame clones only, not all of them. The top ten clones hold 5% to 7% of a sample with approximately 13,000 clones, around 85% of them seen once. About this clone itself: What it recognizes is unknown.

Study-wide results and limits: In HPV16-positive patients, HPV-responsive T-cell expansion tracked better recurrence-free survival.

The origin of this receptor is a human donor with HPV-associated anogenital cancer. This sample comprised blood, obtained from a patient who underwent chemoradiotherapy. V gene TRBV7-2 combines with J gene TRBJ1-2, with TRBD1 identical over 7 bases. CDR3 nucleotide sequence: TGTGCCAGCAGCCATGAACAGGGGACCTCCTATGGCTACACCTTC. This encodes CASSHEQGTSYGYTF.